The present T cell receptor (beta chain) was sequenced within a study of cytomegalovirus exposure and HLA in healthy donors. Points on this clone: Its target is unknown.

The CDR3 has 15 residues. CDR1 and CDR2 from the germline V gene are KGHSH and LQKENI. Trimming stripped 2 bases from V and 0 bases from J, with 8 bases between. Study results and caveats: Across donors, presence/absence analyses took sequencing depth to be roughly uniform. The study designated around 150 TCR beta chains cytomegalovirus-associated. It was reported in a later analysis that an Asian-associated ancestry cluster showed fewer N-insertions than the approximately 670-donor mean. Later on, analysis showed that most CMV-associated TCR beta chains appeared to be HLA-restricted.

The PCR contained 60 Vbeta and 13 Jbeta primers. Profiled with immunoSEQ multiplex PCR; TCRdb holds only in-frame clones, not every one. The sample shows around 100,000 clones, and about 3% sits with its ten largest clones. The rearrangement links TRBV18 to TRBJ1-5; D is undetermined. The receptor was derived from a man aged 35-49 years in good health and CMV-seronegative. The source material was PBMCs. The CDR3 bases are TGTGCCAGCTCACCAGTAGGAGTTAGCAATCAGCCCCAGCATTTT. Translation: CASSPVGVSNQPQHF.